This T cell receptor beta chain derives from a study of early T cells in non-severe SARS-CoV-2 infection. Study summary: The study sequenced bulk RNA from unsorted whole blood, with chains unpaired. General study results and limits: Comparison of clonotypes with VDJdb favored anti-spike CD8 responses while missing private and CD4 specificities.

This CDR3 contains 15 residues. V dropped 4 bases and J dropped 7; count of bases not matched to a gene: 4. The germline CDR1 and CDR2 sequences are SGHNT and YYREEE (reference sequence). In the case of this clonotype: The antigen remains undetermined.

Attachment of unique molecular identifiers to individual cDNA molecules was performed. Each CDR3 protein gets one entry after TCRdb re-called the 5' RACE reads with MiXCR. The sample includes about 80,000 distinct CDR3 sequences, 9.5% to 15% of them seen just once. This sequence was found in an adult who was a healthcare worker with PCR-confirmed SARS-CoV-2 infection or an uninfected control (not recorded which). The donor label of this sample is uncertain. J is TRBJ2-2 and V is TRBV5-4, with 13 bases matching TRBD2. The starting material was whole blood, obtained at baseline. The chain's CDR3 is CASSLGLAGNGELFF. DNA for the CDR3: TGTGCCAGCAGCCTGGGACTAGCGGGGAACGGGGAGCTGTTTTTT. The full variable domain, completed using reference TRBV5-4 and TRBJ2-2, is ETGVTQSPTHLIKTRGQQVTLRCSSQSGHNTVSWYQQALGQGPQFIFQYYREEENGRGNFPPRFSGLQFPNYSSELNVNALELDDSALYLCASSLGLAGNGELFFGEGSRLTVL.